This T cell receptor beta chain was captured by sequencing in a study of tumor-infiltrating lymphocytes in primary liver carcinoma. Study conclusions and caveats: Between tumor regions, pairs overlapped more than tumor-adjacent and tumor-blood pairs did.

Unsorted whole blood supplied the blood RNA, and germline DNA was isolated too. The CDR3 length is 14 residues. Germline trimming cut 4 bases from V and 5 bases from J; bases unmatched to any gene: 8. CDR1 and CDR2 (germline): SGHAT, FQNNGV. Total RNA (around 0.45 ug) served as template for TCR beta cDNA synthesis primed by a constant-region primer. Construction of TCR beta libraries relied on three successive nested multiplex PCR rounds employing slightly modified ARM-PCR. The first two PCR rounds used TRBV1-TRBV30 forward primers with a C-beta reverse primer, roughly 11 cycles each. Each CDR3 protein gets one entry after TCRdb re-called the multiplex PCR reads with MiXCR. The sample has fewer than 400,000 distinct CDR3 sequences; roughly two thirds are singletons. To note about this clonotype: The antigen remains unidentified. Given the absence of the conserved phenylalanine or tryptophan at the CDR3 end, a read error is likely.

The specimen was peripheral blood. This chain joins TRBV11-2 and TRBJ2-7, with 7 bases identical to TRBD2. The sequence came from a man aged 35 to 55 with primary liver carcinoma and hepatitis B virus infection. Here the CDR3 DNA reads TGTGCCAGCAGCTCAGATCTAGGGAGGGACGAGCAGTACTCC. Translating gives CASSSDLGRDEQYS.